Sequencing of this TCR beta chain was carried out in a study of T cells in Graves' hyperthyroidism and ophthalmopathy (dated 2019 in TCRdb). With regard to the full study: Peripheral blood samples were taken at initial diagnosis, before any treatment was given. Prospective prediction of ophthalmopathy was tested in an independent validation cohort consisting of 18 to 20 hyperthyroidism patients and some 15 patients who later progressed to ophthalmopathy. In about 6 Graves' hyperthyroidism patients, the study also compared T-cell repertoires from thyroid tissue with T-cell repertoires from blood. According to the paper, TCR Vbeta CDR3 sequencing was carried out on about 140 peripheral blood samples, which came from 40 to 45 ophthalmopathy, roughly 75 hyperthyroidism and about 17 progressor patients. A discovery cohort of roughly 96 patients, approximately 45 with Graves' ophthalmopathy and about 58 with stable Graves' hyperthyroidism, was used to find distinguishing TCR V-J signatures. After blood sampling, hyperthyroidism patients were treated with methimazole at a starting dose of 30 mg daily, and ophthalmopathy patients were treated with high-dose intravenous methylprednisolone. The 95 to 100 discovery patients were divided at random into training and test sets in a 7:3 ratio. Summary of the overall study and its limitations: In cross-validation, a model built on a 13 V-J signature told ophthalmopathy apart from stable hyperthyroidism with approximately 90% sensitivity and roughly 83% specificity, and in testing the same model reached 80%/75%. In validation, the model predicted progression to ophthalmopathy a median of about 6 months before onset, with roughly 70% sensitivity and about 72% specificity. Most expanded thyroid clonotypes (frequency above 0.001) were also detected in blood, suggesting blood repertoires may reflect thyroid immune responses. Sample size was not statistically predetermined, and blinding of investigators to group allocation was not performed.

Ten or more counts support this clonotype. Its antigen remains unidentified. Qualities for individual bases were not recorded, and no much larger clone is one base off. Amplification of TCR beta CDR3 regions was carried out from RNA transcripts. The first round of RT-PCR for the TCR CDR3 was performed with the HTBI primer set and the Qiagen OneStep RT-PCR kit. The libraries were constructed in a second round of multiplex PCR and then size-selected and purified. Libraries were sequenced paired-end with 100 bp reads on an Illumina HiSeq2000. The authors' pipeline ran thus. SOAPnuke was used to process the raw data, with reads discarded if the reads contained adapters or uncalled bases, had a mean Phred below 15, or lacked an exact constant-primer or identifier match. High-quality paired reads were merged with COPE v1.2.5, and unique nucleotide sequences were defined as clonotypes. MiTCR v1.1 was used to align clonotypes to the IMGT TRBV, TRBD and TRBJ reference segments. Analysis was restricted to V-J combinations with a frequency above 0.0001, which covered just over 98% of repertoires. The TCS score was defined as F50 (clonal expansion) divided by E x V (chaos), with BLOSUM62-based TCRdist calculated between CDR3 peptides within each V-J. Welch's t-statistics and random forest reduced just over 500 V-J features to roughly 13, which were used in a naive Bayes classifier (R e1071). The similarity between thyroid and blood repertoires was quantified using the Morisita-Horn index. The public reads were quality trimmed at Q25 with fastp and then assembled into clones with MiXCR by TCRdb, keeping productive beta chains. Entries that share a CDR3 protein sequence are merged under the most common genes and DNA. These V and J calls are TCRdb output, not the study's own analysis. Here the sample has hundreds of thousands of distinct CDR3 sequences; approximately 14% occur a single time. The ten largest clones capture about 4% of the sample.

Ophthalmopathy patients had moderately to severely active disease, Clinical Activity Score of at least 3, NOSPECS grade of at least 4, and duration under 3 months. Any patient with an uncontrolled infection, another autoimmune disease, pregnancy or lactation was excluded. Clinical symptoms, serum thyroxine and TRAb, thyroid ultrasound, and orbital computed tomography formed the basis for the diagnoses. Ficoll-Paque density gradient centrifugation was used to isolate PBMCs from about 10 ml of fresh peripheral blood. Trizol reagent was used to extract total RNA, and RNA quality was then checked on an Agilent 2100 Bioanalyzer. Between the V and J ends, shortened by 4 bases and 14 bases respectively, the junction contains 26 bases. The germline V gene specifies MDHEN as CDR1 and SYDVKM as CDR2. The CDR3 sequence holds 15 residues, the cysteine and phenylalanine included. CDR3 DNA only is kept here, 45 bases in frame from base 1.

The sequence joins TRBV28 to TRBJ1-1; the D gene is perhaps TRBD1, from 6 matching bases. The TCR was taken from a middle-aged woman with Graves' ophthalmopathy. Sequences were obtained from blood. The CDR3: CASSSPGAERRPAFF. The DNA sequence is given as TGTGCCAGCAGTTCTCCGGGGGCAGAGAGACGTCCGGCCTTCTTT.